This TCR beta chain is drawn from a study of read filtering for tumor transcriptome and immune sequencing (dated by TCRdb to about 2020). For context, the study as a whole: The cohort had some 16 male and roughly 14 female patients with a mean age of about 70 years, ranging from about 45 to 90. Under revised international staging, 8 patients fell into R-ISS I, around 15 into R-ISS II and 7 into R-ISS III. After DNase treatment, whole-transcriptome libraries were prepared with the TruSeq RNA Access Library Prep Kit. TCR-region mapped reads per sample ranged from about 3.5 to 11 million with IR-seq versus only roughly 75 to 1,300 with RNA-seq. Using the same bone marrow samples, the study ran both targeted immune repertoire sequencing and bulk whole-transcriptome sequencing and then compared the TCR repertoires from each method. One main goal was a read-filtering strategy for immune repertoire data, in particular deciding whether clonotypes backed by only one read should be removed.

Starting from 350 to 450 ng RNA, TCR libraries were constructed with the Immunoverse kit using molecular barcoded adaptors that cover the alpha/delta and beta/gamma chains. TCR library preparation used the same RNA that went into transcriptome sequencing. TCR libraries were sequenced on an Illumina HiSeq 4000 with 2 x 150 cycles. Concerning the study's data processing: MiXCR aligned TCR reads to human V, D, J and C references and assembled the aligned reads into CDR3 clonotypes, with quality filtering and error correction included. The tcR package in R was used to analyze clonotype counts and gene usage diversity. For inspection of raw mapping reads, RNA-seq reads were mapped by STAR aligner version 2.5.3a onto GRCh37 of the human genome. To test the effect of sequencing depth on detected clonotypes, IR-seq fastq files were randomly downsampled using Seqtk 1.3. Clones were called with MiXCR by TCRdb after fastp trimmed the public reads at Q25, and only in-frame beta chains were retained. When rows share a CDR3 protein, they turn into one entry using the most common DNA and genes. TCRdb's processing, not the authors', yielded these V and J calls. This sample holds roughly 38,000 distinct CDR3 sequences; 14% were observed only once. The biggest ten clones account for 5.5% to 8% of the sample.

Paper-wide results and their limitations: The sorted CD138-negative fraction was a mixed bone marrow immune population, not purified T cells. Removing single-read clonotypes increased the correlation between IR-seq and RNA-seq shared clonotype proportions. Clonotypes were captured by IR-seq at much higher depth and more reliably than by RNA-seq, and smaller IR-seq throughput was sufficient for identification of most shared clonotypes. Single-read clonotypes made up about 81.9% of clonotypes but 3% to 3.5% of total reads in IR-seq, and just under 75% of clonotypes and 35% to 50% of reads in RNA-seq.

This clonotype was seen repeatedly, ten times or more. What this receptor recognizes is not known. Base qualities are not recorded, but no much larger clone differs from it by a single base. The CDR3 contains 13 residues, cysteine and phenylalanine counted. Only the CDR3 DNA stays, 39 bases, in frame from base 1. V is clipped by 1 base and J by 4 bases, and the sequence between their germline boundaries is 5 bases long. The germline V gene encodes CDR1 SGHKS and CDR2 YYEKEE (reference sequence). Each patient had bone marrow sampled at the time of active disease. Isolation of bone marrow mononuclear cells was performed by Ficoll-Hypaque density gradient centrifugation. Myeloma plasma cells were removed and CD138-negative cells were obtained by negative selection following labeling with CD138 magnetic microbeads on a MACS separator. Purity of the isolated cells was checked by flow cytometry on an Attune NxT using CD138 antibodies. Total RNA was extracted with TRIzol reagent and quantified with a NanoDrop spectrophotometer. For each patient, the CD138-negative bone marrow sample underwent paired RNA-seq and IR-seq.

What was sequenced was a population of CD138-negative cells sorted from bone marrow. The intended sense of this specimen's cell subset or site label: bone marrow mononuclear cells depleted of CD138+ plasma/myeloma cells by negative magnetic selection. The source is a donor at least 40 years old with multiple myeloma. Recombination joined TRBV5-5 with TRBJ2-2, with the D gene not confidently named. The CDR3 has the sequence CASSLFGTGELFF. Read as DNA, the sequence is TGTGCCAGCAGCTTGTTTGGCACCGGGGAGCTGTTTTTT.